These 3 T cell receptor beta chains were sequenced from one sample in a study of T cells in tumors after PD-1 blockade. Data came from immunoSEQ multiplex PCR; TCRdb stores just in-frame clones and leaves some out. This repertoire shows 55,000 to 65,000 clones, roughly 77% found once; its top ten account for over 10%. The starting material was PBMCs, obtained before anti-PD-1 treatment. The receptors were gathered from a human donor with basal cell carcinoma.

The chain links TRBV3-1 (or the pseudogene TRBV3-2) to TRBJ2-1, with 9 positions matching TRBD2. V shed 8 bases and J 1 base; nucleotides not matched to a gene: 6. The CDR3 spans 15 residues. Per the germline V gene, CDR1 is LGHDT and CDR2 is YNNKEL (reference sequence). The chain's CDR3 is CASGAGGYSYNEQFF. The DNA for the CDR3 is TGTGCCAGCGGAGCGGGGGGATATTCCTACAATGAGCAGTTCTTC.

The table lists this clone with a few counts. The chain employs TRBV7-9 and TRBJ1-2; 7 positions match TRBD1. The ends lost 0 bases at V and 4 bases at J; junction bases unmatched: 2. This CDR3 comprises 14 residues. The germline gives CDR1 SEHNR, CDR2 FQNEAQ (reference sequence). The CDR3 region is CASSLAGTAYGYTF. As DNA, the CDR3 is TGTGCCAGCAGCTTAGCTGGGACAGCCTATGGCTACACCTTC.

The chain employs TRBV27 and TRBJ1-4; D not certain. Germline V lookup: CDR1 MNHEY, CDR2 SMNVEV (reference sequence). The CDR3 has 13 amino acids. V lost 7 bases to trimming and J lost 6 bases, with 12 bases between them. The CDR3, as DNA: TGTGCCAGCAAGCCGGGAGTTGATGAAAAACTGTTTTTT. Translating it yields CASKPGVDEKLFF.